These 4 T cell receptor beta chains were all obtained from the same sample, sequenced in a study of tumor-infiltrating lymphocytes in primary liver carcinoma. Joint extraction of RNA and DNA used about 17-31 mg of bulk tissue that was unsorted. TCR beta cDNA was made from approximately 540 ng total RNA with a constant-region primer. Libraries of TCR beta came from three nested multiplex PCR rounds with slightly modified ARM-PCR. It was with TRBV1-TRBV30 forward primers and a C-beta reverse primer that the first two PCR rounds were run, at roughly 10 cycles each. TCRdb processed the multiplex PCR reads anew with MiXCR; each CDR3 protein has one entry. The table lists 100,000 to 150,000 distinct CDR3 sequences, 55% to 75% of them singletons. Sequencing used liver tumor tissue from sampling region 3. Noted subset: tumor region T3, left-lateral pole. The origin of the receptors is an older woman with primary liver carcinoma and hepatitis B virus infection.

This clonotype was detected many times. The chain is built from TRBV29-1 and TRBJ1-5; D is ambiguous. The V end was cut by 6 bases, the J end by 6 bases, with 15 bases between. CDR1 SQVTM and CDR2 ANQGSEA come from the germline V gene. The length of the CDR3 is 13 residues. The CDR3 loop is CSVHWGDGQPQHF. CDR3 sequence (DNA): TGCAGCGTCCACTGGGGTGATGGTCAGCCCCAGCATTTT.

The chain has TRBV5-1 and TRBJ2-3; 10 bases are shared with TRBD2. V shed 3 bases and J 9 bases; nucleotides not matched to a gene: 13. CDR1 is SGHRS, CDR2 YFSETQ, per germline. This CDR3 region has 16 residues. The CDR3 is CASSSRTSGIIDTQYF. The DNA for the CDR3 is TGCGCCAGCAGCTCCCGGACTAGCGGCATCATAGACACGCAGTATTTT.

Only a few counts were recorded for this clonotype. The CDR3 does not end in the conserved phenylalanine or tryptophan, so this is likely a read error. J is TRBJ1-4 and V is TRBV11-3, with D possibly TRBD1 on 6 matching bases. The CDR3 is 14 amino acids. Germline V gives CDR1 SGHNT, CDR2 YENEEA. The CDR3 DNA reads as TGTGCTAGCAGCTCACCGGACAGTAATGAAAAACTGTTTTAT. Translation gives CASSSPDSNEKLFY.

This clonotype was counted at least ten times. This chain uses TRBV12-3 or TRBV12-4 with TRBJ2-7, with D unresolved. The CDR3 consists of 12 residues. V was clipped by 4 bases and J by 6 bases, with 10 bases between them. The CDR3 protein is CASSSTKAEQYF. CDR3 sequence (DNA): TGTGCCAGCAGTTCCACTAAGGCCGAGCAGTACTTC.